This T cell receptor (beta chain) stems from a study of blood T cell repertoires in COVID-19. Across the study: There were acute and convalescent COVID-19 samples, and they came from the United States, Italy and Spain. Sources were T cells, B-cell-depleted T cells, or PBMCs; the material itself was cDNA or gDNA.

V was trimmed by 5 bases and J by 6 bases, leaving 13 bases between them. Germline CDR1 and CDR2: SGHVS and FQNEAQ. The CDR3 length is 14 residues. The Seattle site enrolled patients during active infection and followed them longitudinally. The authors' processing: Reference gene primer amplification gave estimated nucleated cell counts. TCRdb's copy holds only in-frame clones and misses some; the assay was immunoSEQ multiplex PCR. From that table come the V and J calls and clone size; the DNA was used to work out D and trimming. The table lists roughly 480,000 clones, 80% to 90% of them singletons. The chain links TRBV7-8 to TRBJ1-4; no definite D call. The clonotype was recovered from a man aged 18 to 29 with COVID-19, enrolled during active disease. The sequenced sample was peripheral blood. The chain's CDR3 is CASSQNTVDEKLFF. DNA of the CDR3: TGTGCCAGCAGCCAGAATACAGTTGATGAAAAACTGTTTTTT.